Given below is one TCR beta chain in context. Its recognized antigen is unknown. Base-call qualities are not available, and no considerably larger clone is one nucleotide away. The library was made by the immunoSEQ multiplex PCR assay. This immuneACCESS table, as held by TCRdb, lists in-frame sequences with V and J called but not all clones. Of the missing ones, under half trace to an unresolved V gene in checked studies; the others have no known cause. The sample records about 82,000 clones, around 87% of which are singletons. Clones ranked in the top ten supply roughly a fifth of the sample. The sample originates from a study of control samples from healthy donors and cancer patients (dated by TCRdb to the early 2020s). Sequences LGHNA (CDR1) and YSLEER (CDR2) are obtained from the germline V gene. Spanning cysteine to phenylalanine, the CDR3 consists of 15 amino acids. Of the read, only the CDR3 DNA is kept; its 45 bases are in frame from base 1. V has 2 bases trimmed and J has 5 bases trimmed; junction bases matching no gene number 6.

Sequencing was carried out using blood. The sequence links TRBV4-3 to TRBJ2-3, with 8 central nucleotides matching TRBD2. The clonotype comes from a man between 50 and 59 years old in good health. The sequenced DNA is TGCGCCAGCAGCCAAACTAGCGGTGGGCTAGATACGCAGTATTTT. It is translated as CASSQTSGGLDTQYF.